This T cell receptor (beta chain) was sequenced in a study of blood T cell repertoires in COVID-19. For the study at large: Specimens from acute and convalescent COVID-19 originated in the United States, Italy and Spain. The analysed material was cDNA or gDNA that came from T cells, B-cell-depleted T cells, or PBMCs.

Original data processing: Reference gene primer amplification gave estimated nucleated cell counts. Generated by immunoSEQ multiplex PCR, the TCRdb table keeps only in-frame clones and is missing some. Clone size and V and J calls were adopted from that table, with D and trimming inferred from the DNA. The top ten hold around 10% of the sample, which has more than 110,000 clones, approximately 90% seen once. V lost 5 bases, J lost 4 bases, and 11 bases lay in between. This CDR3 region has 13 residues. Germline loops: CDR1 LNHNV, CDR2 YYDKDF (reference sequence). V usage is TRBV15 and J usage is TRBJ1-2; no definite D call. This TCR came from a woman of 80 years or more with acute or convalescent COVID-19. Sequencing was carried out using peripheral blood. The CDR3: CATSESVGYGYTF. Here the CDR3 DNA reads TGTGCCACCAGCGAAAGCGTCGGCTATGGCTACACCTTC.